The clone carrying this T cell receptor beta chain was detected once. Its antigen is not known. This entry is derived from a study of shared clonotypes between healthy human individuals. Study-wide results and caveats: Clonotype sharing levels among donors were expected to vary with sequencing depth.

This CDR3 spans 13 amino acids. Looked up from germline, CDR1 is SGHTA and CDR2 is FQGTGA. V was clipped by 3 bases and J by 6 bases, with 11 bases between them. Using immunoSEQ multiplex PCR, the repertoire was profiled, and TCRdb retains in-frame clones only, with some absent. The data hold about 500,000 clones, with approximately 71% observed a single time. Sample: PBMCs. This rearrangement joins TRBV7-3 to TRBJ1-1; D uncertain. This clonotype was obtained from a woman in her forties in good health. Some clones in this sample may be carry-over from other donors' samples. The CDR3 is CASSFSGSAEAFF. The CDR3 bases are TGTGCCAGCAGCTTCTCGGGAAGCGCTGAAGCTTTCTTT. The complete variable domain, with remaining parts taken from reference TRBV7-3 and TRBJ1-1, reads GAGVSQTPSNKVTEKGKYVELRCDPISGHTALYWYRQSLGQGPEFLIYFQGTGAADDSGLPNDRFFAVRPEGSVSTLKIQRTERGDSAVYLCASSFSGSAEAFFGQGTRLTVV.